This T cell receptor (beta chain) was identified in a study of blood T cell repertoires in COVID-19. Overall study context: Italy, Spain and the United States were the sources of the convalescent and acute COVID-19 samples. From T cells, B-cell-depleted T cells, or PBMCs came the material, which was cDNA or gDNA.

Authors' processing steps: Amplification of reference gene primers was used by the study to estimate nucleated cell counts. Measured with immunoSEQ multiplex PCR; TCRdb has only the in-frame clones, and not every one. V, J and clone size reflect that table, while D and trimming were determined from the DNA. Of 65,000 to 70,000 clones in the sample, 80% to 85% were seen once. The CDR3 loop spans 14 amino acids. The germline V and J ends were trimmed by 3 bases and 7 bases, with 12 bases remaining between them. Germline lookup yields CDR1 LGHDT and CDR2 YNNKEL (reference sequence). Sequencing used peripheral blood. The chain links TRBV3-1 (or the pseudogene TRBV3-2) to TRBJ1-4, with TRBD1 as a possible D gene (6 bases). This clonotype was obtained from a woman aged 60-70 years with acute or convalescent COVID-19. The CDR3 DNA is TGTGCCAGCAGCCAGAACAGGGTACGTGAAAAACTGTTTTTT. Amino acid sequence: CASSQNRVREKLFF.